This TCR beta chain was observed in a study of shared clonotypes between healthy human individuals (dated by TCRdb to 2020 to 2021). About the full investigation: A couple of women and a few men aged 18 to 49 years were included in the cohort. For each donor, CD4 naive and CD4 memory were each run on three plates, CD8 naive on two plates, and CD8 memory on one plate. Blood TCR repertoires of about 5 healthy adults were deeply sequenced to estimate repertoire size and the extent of clonotype sharing between individuals. Different laboratories and diverse techniques were used to prepare libraries and sequence TCR repertoires, to increase sequencing depth and limit assay-specific biases. Leukapheresis yielded between about 0.85 and 9 billion PBMCs per donor.

Healthy HIV-negative adults with no recently reported acute infections or vaccinations were included as donors. Every donor was a Caucasian adult living in Nashville, Tennessee, USA. CD4+ T cells were enriched through magnetic negative selection, after which naive cells were positively selected on CD45RA and the remaining negative fraction served as the memory subset. Blood was obtained by leukapheresis, after which PBMCs were separated by Ficoll-Histopaque density gradient centrifugation and cryopreserved in liquid nitrogen vapor phase. Purity and quantity of every magnetically sorted T cell population were checked by analytical flow cytometry. Genomic DNA was isolated from every sorted fraction and measured by UV absorbance on a Nanodrop 2000c. Using the deep immunoSEQ assay, multiplex PCR amplified TCR CDR3 regions from genomic DNA. Genomic DNA extracted from each cell subset was distributed evenly over all wells of several immunoSEQ 96-well plates, and each plate served as one replicate. For sorted subsets, 150 to 250 ng of genomic DNA, equivalent to 30,000 or so T cell genomes, went into each replicate PCR. Purified libraries were measured with a Qubit 3.0 fluorometer, size-checked on a Bioanalyzer 2100, and measured again with the KAPA Library Quantification kit. Every immunoSEQ 96-well plate was sequenced on a dedicated single-read 150-cycle Illumina NextSeq 550 flow cell. As for the authors' bioinformatics: Because the immunoSEQ output included only junctional sequences and no quality scores, the filtering could not be the same as the filtering used for full-length reads. To assign V/J genes and CDR3, sequences were annotated using PyIR, a Python wrapper for IgBLAST v1.9, with IMGT germline references. Reads with weak V/J assignments (E-value above 1e-6), missing CDR3, stop codons, out-of-frame junctions, or ambiguous translated residues were removed. A V3J clonotype was defined by an identical inferred V gene, J gene, and CDR3 amino acid sequence. To compute the percentage overlap between repertoires, the number of shared unique clonotypes was divided by the size of the smaller repertoire. Three approaches were used to assess repertoire richness: RTK rarefaction, the Chao1 estimator, and Recon v2.1 estimates of unobserved clonotypes. For all TCRbeta clonotypes obtained by the gDNA method from a few donors, generation probabilities were computed with OLGA. TCRdb took over this immuneACCESS table, retaining in-frame rearrangements with V and J assigned. Such tables are incomplete; in checked studies, under half of the missing clones stem from an unresolved V gene, and the remainder is unexplained. V, J and clone size are those of that table, while D and trimming were read from the DNA. A total of about 1 million clones appear in this sample, approximately 70% of them only once. In total, the top ten clones hold over 1.3% of the sample.

Study-wide findings and limitations: Sharing across four donors was observed for around 5% of naive CD4, 3.5% of naive CD8, over 2% of memory CD4, and roughly 0.4% of memory CD8 clonotypes. The small number of donors limited the genetic and exposure-history diversity represented. Naive subsets generally had larger estimated clonotype richness than memory subsets. Incomplete sequencing was indicated by rarefaction of sorted-subset datasets, despite the large sequencing depth. Sampling was restricted to blood, and TCR repertoires in tissues likely differ from the TCR repertoires found in blood. Based on pairwise subsampling, the degree of clonotype sharing among donors was expected to be affected by sequencing depth. Compared with non-shared clonotypes, clonotypes shared by all four sorted-subset donors had higher generation probabilities.

A remark on this clone: The specificity of this receptor is unknown. No much larger clone is present one base from it, and per-base qualities are unavailable.

The CDR3 runs 15 amino acids, cysteine and phenylalanine included. The only DNA kept is the CDR3, 45 bases in frame from the first base. CDR1 and CDR2, per the germline V gene, are KGHSH and LQKENI. Trimming leaves V shorter by 1 base and J shorter by 9 bases, with the junction holding 9 bases beyond the gene matches. The V gene is TRBV18 and the J gene is TRBJ2-4; 7 middle bases align to TRBD1. The sequenced sample was memory CD4+ T cells sorted from blood. This sample's cell subset or site label indicates: CD45RA-negative fraction. The origin of this receptor is a man aged 18 to 30 in good health. DNA sequence: TGTGCCAGCTCACCACAAGGGACAGAGAAGGGCATTCAGTACTTC. It is translated as CASSPQGTEKGIQYF. With the portions outside the CDR3 filled from the reference TRBV18 and TRBJ2-4 genes, the complete variable region becomes NAGVMQNPRHLVRRRGQEARLRCSPMKGHSHVYWYRQLPEEGLKFMVYLQKENIIDESGMPKERFSAEFPKEGPSILRIQQVVRGDSAAYFCASSPQGTEKGIQYFGAGTRLSVL.